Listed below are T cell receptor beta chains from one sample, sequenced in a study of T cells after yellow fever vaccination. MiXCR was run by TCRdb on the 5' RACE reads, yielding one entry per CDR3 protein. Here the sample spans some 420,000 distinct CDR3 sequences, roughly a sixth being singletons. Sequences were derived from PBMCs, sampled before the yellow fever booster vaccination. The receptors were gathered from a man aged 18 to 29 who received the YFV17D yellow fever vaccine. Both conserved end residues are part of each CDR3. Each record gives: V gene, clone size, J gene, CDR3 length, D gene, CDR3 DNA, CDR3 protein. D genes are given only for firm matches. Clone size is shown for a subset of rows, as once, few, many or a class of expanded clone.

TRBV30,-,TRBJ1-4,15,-,TGTGCCTGGAGTTATGGGACTGTAACTAATGAAAAACTGTTTTTT,CAWSYGTVTNEKLFF
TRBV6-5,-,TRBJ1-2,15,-,TGTGCCAGCAGTTACTCGAGTAAAGGGGCCTATGGCTACACCTTC,CASSYSSKGAYGYTF
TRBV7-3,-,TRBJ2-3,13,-,TGTGCCAGCAGCCCGGGGCAGGGAGGTACGCAGTATTTT,CASSPGQGGTQYF
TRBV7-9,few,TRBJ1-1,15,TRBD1,TGTGCCAGCAGCCGAGGGACAGGGTGGAGGACTGAAGCTTTCTTT,CASSRGTGWRTEAFF
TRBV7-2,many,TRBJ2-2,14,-,TGTGCCAGCAGCTTAGCGGGGAACACCGGGGAGCTGTTTTTT,CASSLAGNTGELFF
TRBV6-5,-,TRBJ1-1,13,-,TGTGCCAGCAGAGAACACTTGAACACTGAAGCTTTCTTT,CASREHLNTEAFF
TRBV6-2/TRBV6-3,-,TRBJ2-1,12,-,TGTGCCAGCAGTTACGGTCTCAGGGAGCAGTTCTTC,CASSYGLREQFF
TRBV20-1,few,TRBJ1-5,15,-,TGCAGTGCTATATCCGGGGCCGTAAAGAATCAGCCCCAGCATTTT,CSAISGAVKNQPQHF
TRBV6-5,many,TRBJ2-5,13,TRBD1,TGTGCCAGCAGCTCCGACAGGGGAGAGACCCAGTACTTC,CASSSDRGETQYF
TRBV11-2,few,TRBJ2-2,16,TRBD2,TGTGCCAGCAGCTCTACTAGCGGGGAGAGATGGGGGGAGCTGTTTTTT,CASSSTSGERWGELFF